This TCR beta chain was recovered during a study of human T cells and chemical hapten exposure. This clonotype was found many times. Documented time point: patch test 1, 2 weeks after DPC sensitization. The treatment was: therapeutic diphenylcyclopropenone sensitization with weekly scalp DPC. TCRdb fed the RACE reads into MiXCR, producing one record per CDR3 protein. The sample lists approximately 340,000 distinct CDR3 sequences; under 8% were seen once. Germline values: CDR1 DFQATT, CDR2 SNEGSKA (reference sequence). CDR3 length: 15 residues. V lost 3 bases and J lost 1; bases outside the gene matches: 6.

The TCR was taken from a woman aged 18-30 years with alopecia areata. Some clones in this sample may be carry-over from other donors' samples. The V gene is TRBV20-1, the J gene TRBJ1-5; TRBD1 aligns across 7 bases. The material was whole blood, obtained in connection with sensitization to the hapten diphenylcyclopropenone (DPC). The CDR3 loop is CSARVQGLSNQPQHF. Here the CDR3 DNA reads TGCAGTGCTAGGGTACAGGGGCTGAGCAATCAGCCCCAGCATTTT.